These 25 T cell receptor beta chains were sequenced from one sample in a study of post-analysis software for immune sequencing data. Study-wide findings and caveats: Relative to controls, patients had several TRBV segments at higher frequency, with TRBV5-6, TRBV5-1 and TRBV20-1 among these.

The library was made from cDNA and included unique molecular identifiers. TCRdb called the PCR reads again in MiXCR, with one record for every CDR3 protein. The table has 650,000 to 850,000 distinct CDR3 sequences, around 45% seen once. Antigens of these TCRs are unknown. The sample was blood. All receptors come from a girl between 10 and 17 years old with multiple sclerosis.

A few counts support this clonotype. The chain uses TRBV12-3 or TRBV12-4 and TRBJ2-7; D not certain. V was shortened by 2 bases and J by 1 base, with 6 bases between the two germline ends. The CDR3 runs to 13 residues. CDR3 in DNA: TGTGCCAGCAGTTTAACAACATCCTACGAGCAGTACTTC. Translating it yields CASSLTTSYEQYF.

The rearrangement links TRBV7-2 to TRBJ2-1; 7 nucleotides agree with TRBD1. CDR1 and CDR2 from the germline V gene are SGHTA and FQGNSA. The CDR3 is 12 amino acids. Trimming at V came to 5 bases and at J to 10 bases, leaving 5 bases not matched to a gene. DNA of the CDR3: TGTGCCAGCAGCAGTCAGGGACAGGAGCAGTTCTTC. This translates into CASSSQGQEQFF.

The chain carries TRBV20-1 and TRBJ1-2; TRBD1 matches 7 bases. Germline values: CDR1 DFQATT, CDR2 SNEGSKA (reference sequence). The CDR3 sequence is 14 residues long. The V gene end was trimmed by 4 bases and the J gene end by 2 bases; junction bases not matched to a gene: 7. In DNA form, the CDR3 reads TGCAGTGCTACCGACAGGGTAGGCAACTATGGCTACACCTTC. This codes for CSATDRVGNYGYTF.

This clonotype is a singleton in its sample. One junction end does not reproduce the germline sequence, and a read error may be involved. The CDR3 sequence: CASGTPNTGKLFF. The CDR3 DNA reads TGTGCCAGCGGGACTCCGAACACCGGGAAGCTGTTTTTT. This chain links TRBV5-5 with TRBJ2-2; D perhaps matches TRBD2 (6 bases). CDR1 is SGHKS, CDR2 YYEKEE, per germline (reference sequence). The CDR3 contains 13 residues.

The gene calls are TRBV6-2 or TRBV6-3 and TRBJ2-1, with a weak D call TRBD1 (6 bases). The germline V gene encodes CDR1 MNHEY and CDR2 SVGEGT. Trimming took off 4 bases at V and 9 bases at J, with 13 bases between the two ends. This CDR3 spans 13 amino acids. CDR3 sequence (DNA): TGTGCCAGCAGTTTCGGACAGTCGGGTGAGCAGTTCTTC. Its protein is CASSFGQSGEQFF.

V gene TRBV6-5 combines with J gene TRBJ2-7, with TRBD2 as a possible D gene (6 bases). Trimming took 0 bases from V and 4 from J, leaving 16 bases between them. Germline CDR1 MNHEY, CDR2 SVGAGI. The CDR3 runs to 16 residues. Here the CDR3 DNA reads TGTGCCAGCAGTTACTCGGGCCCTGGAGGGGCTTACGAGCAGTACTTC. Residues: CASSYSGPGGAYEQYF.

The chain combines TRBV10-3 with TRBJ2-7; D is unresolved. V gave up 2 bases and J gave up 5 bases, with 7 bases separating them. The CDR3 is 12 residues long. The germline CDR1 and CDR2 sequences are ENHRY and SYGVKD. The CDR3 DNA sequence: TGTGCCATCAGTGAGGATTGGGACGAGCAGTACTTC. Protein sequence: CAISEDWDEQYF.

This clonotype occurred many times. The chain recombines TRBV29-1 with TRBJ2-1; 13 positions match TRBD2. Germline CDR1 SQVTM, CDR2 ANQGSEA. The J segment lost 3 bases and the V segment lost 5 bases, leaving 13 bases of the junction unmatched. This CDR3 is built from 18 residues. The CDR3 DNA reads as TGCAGCGTTAACCCGGGACTAGCGGGGCCTGCAAGCTACAATGAGCAGTTCTTC. Translating it yields CSVNPGLAGPASYNEQFF.

This clonotype was observed a handful of times. V is TRBV9 and J is TRBJ2-3; the D is unclear. There are 16 residues in the CDR3. With 0 bases removed from V and 4 bases from J, the gap between germline ends came to 15 bases. Germline CDR1 is SGDLS and CDR2 is YYNGEE. The chain's CDR3 is CASSVAVGYDADTQYF. The CDR3 DNA reads as TGTGCCAGCAGCGTAGCAGTGGGCTACGACGCAGATACGCAGTATTTT.

This clonotype was seen only a few times. The chain is built from TRBV12-3 or TRBV12-4 and TRBJ1-5, with 7 nucleotides matching TRBD1. The CDR3 consists of 18 residues. V trimming: 1 base; J trimming: 0 bases; junction bases outside the gene matches: 9. CDR3 nucleotide sequence: TGTGCCAGCAGTTTAGGAGGACAGGTCGCAGGTAGCAATCAGCCCCAGCATTTT. It is translated as CASSLGGQVAGSNQPQHF.

V is TRBV2 and J is TRBJ1-1; D is uncertain. The CDR3 spans 14 residues. Trimming removed 10 bases at V and 1 base at J, with 16 bases between. CDR1 is SNHLY and CDR2 is FYNNEI in the germline V gene. The CDR3 reads CAIRSQVSNTEAFF. The CDR3 nucleotides read TGTGCCATCCGGTCGCAGGTCTCGAACACTGAAGCTTTCTTT.

J is TRBJ2-5 and V is TRBV20-1; D uncertain. Germline V gene data show CDR1 as DFQATT and CDR2 as SNEGSKA (reference sequence). There are 14 residues in the CDR3. With 2 bases removed from V and 11 bases from J, the gap between germline ends came to 21 bases. CDR3 in amino acids: CSARTWTQTNEQYF. The DNA for the CDR3 is TGCAGTGCTAGAACCTGGACCCAAACCAATGAGCAGTACTTC.

This clonotype has only a few counts. The genes are TRBV7-2 and TRBJ2-7, with a possible D match to TRBD2 (6 bases). Germline V gives CDR1 SGHTA, CDR2 FQGNSA. This CDR3 comprises 14 residues. The V and J ends lost 3 bases and 0 bases respectively, with 9 bases between them. The CDR3 protein is CASSFISGSYEQYF. The CDR3 DNA reads as TGTGCCAGCAGCTTTATTAGCGGCTCCTACGAGCAGTACTTC.

The rearrangement links TRBV4-3 to TRBJ1-6; TRBD1 matches at 7 bases. This CDR3 is built from 16 residues. Germline V gene lookup returns CDR1 LGHNA and CDR2 YSLEER. V dropped 2 bases and J dropped 7; count of bases not matched to a gene: 8. In nucleotides, the CDR3 is TGCGCCAGCAGCCAACAGCCGGGGACAGACAATTCACCCCTCCACTTT. Translated: CASSQQPGTDNSPLHF.

This clonotype was picked up many times. V is TRBV7-6 and J is TRBJ2-5, with D perhaps TRBD2 (6 bases). This CDR3 is 14 amino acids long. Trimming left V 5 bases short and J 4 bases short, with 14 bases between. Germline CDR1 is SGHVS and CDR2 is FNYEAQ. The CDR3 region is CASSDAGTIETQYF. DNA of the CDR3: TGTGCCAGCAGCGACGCGGGAACCATAGAGACCCAGTACTTC.

There are many counts of this clonotype. The chain joins TRBV9 to TRBJ2-7; D gene ambiguous. The germline V and J ends were trimmed by 0 bases and 1 base, with 8 bases remaining between them. Germline-derived CDR1 and CDR2 are SGDLS and YYNGEE. The CDR3 totals 14 residues. The CDR3 nucleotides read TGTGCCAGCAGCGTAGCGGTTTTTTCCTACGAGCAGTACTTC. Translated, it gives CASSVAVFSYEQYF.

The J gene is TRBJ2-2, the V gene TRBV24-1; D not certain. V was shortened by 0 bases and J by 0 bases, with 7 bases between the two germline ends. In germline, CDR1 is KGHDR, CDR2 SFDVKD. This CDR3 is 16 amino acids long. The CDR3 region has the DNA TGTGCCACCAGTGATTTGAATTCCGCGAACACCGGGGAGCTGTTTTTT. As protein: CATSDLNSANTGELFF.

The chain links TRBV20-1 to TRBJ2-7; TRBD1 agrees at 7 bases. This CDR3 has 16 residues. V shed 0 bases, J shed 4 bases, and the junction held 12 bases outside the gene matches. Germline CDR1 DFQATT, CDR2 SNEGSKA (reference sequence). Written as DNA, the CDR3 is TGCAGTGCTAGAGATCGGTACCGGGACAGTCGGTACGAGCAGTACTTC. Translation gives CSARDRYRDSRYEQYF.

This clonotype has a handful of counts. V usage is TRBV9 and J usage is TRBJ2-1; TRBD2 aligns across 9 bases. This CDR3 region has 16 residues. Germline V lookup: CDR1 SGDLS, CDR2 YYNGEE. Trimming took 0 bases from V and 4 from J; bases not matched to a gene: 5. The CDR3 is CASSVAGLAGYNEQFF. CDR3 coding DNA: TGTGCCAGCAGCGTAGCAGGGCTAGCGGGATACAATGAGCAGTTCTTC.

This clonotype came up a few times. The V and J genes are TRBV12-3 or TRBV12-4 and TRBJ2-7; TRBD2 matches at 10 bases. The CDR3 sequence is 15 residues long. Unmatched junction bases numbered 4, after V lost 3 bases and J lost 2 bases. The CDR3 loop is CASSFPSGSPYEQYF. CDR3 nucleotide sequence: TGTGCCAGCAGTTTCCCTAGCGGGAGCCCCTACGAGCAGTACTTC.

This clonotype was seen only a few times. This sequence joins TRBV7-9 and TRBJ2-6; the D gene is possibly TRBD1 (6 bases). The V end was cut by 5 bases, the J end by 0 bases, with 17 bases between. Germline V gives CDR1 SEHNR, CDR2 FQNEAQ (reference sequence). CDR3 length equals 18 residues. CDR3 DNA sequence: TGTGCCAGCAGCGCCCCGACAGGTACCCCCTCTGGGGCCAACGTCCTGACTTTC. Translating gives CASSAPTGTPSGANVLTF.

This clonotype was counted between two and nine times. The chain is built from TRBV7-2 and TRBJ2-7; D ambiguous. The CDR3 contains 12 residues. The germline V gene encodes CDR1 SGHTA and CDR2 FQGNSA. With 7 bases removed from V and 4 bases from J, the gap between germline ends came to 11 bases. The CDR3 spells CASTPDGYEQYF. In DNA, the CDR3 is TGTGCCAGCACCCCGGATGGATACGAGCAGTACTTC.

The chain carries TRBV3-1 and TRBJ2-7; D gene ambiguous. V lost 4 bases and J 7 bases, leaving 17 bases between the germline ends. Germline values: CDR1 LGHDT, CDR2 YNNKEL (reference sequence). The CDR3 length is 14 residues. The CDR3 protein is CASSRLRLAGEQYF. Here the CDR3 DNA reads TGTGCCAGCAGCCGACTCCGCCTGGCAGGAGAGCAGTACTTC.

This clonotype occurred a few times. The chain has TRBV24-1 and TRBJ2-1; 7 bases fit TRBD2. The CDR3 spans 13 residues. The trim removed 3 bases at V and 13 bases at J, leaving 8 bases unmatched. Germline V CDR1 and CDR2: KGHDR, SFDVKD. The CDR3 spells CATSDPYRDYQFF. For the CDR3, the DNA is TGTGCCACCAGTGATCCCTACCGGGACTATCAGTTCTTC.

The chain has TRBV6-5 and TRBJ2-7, with a weak D call TRBD2 (6 bases). Between the trimmed V and J ends, which lost 5 bases and 4 bases, there was a span of 12 bases. Germline V CDR1 and CDR2: MNHEY, SVGAGI. The CDR3 runs 13 residues. CDR3 amino acids: CASSRTLAYEQYF. The CDR3 DNA follows: TGTGCCAGCAGTCGTACTCTAGCGTACGAGCAGTACTTC.